This TCR beta chain was found in a study of cytomegalovirus exposure and HLA in healthy donors. Findings and limits, study-wide: TCR beta V- and J-gene trimming was later associated with a missense DCLRE1C variant. The CMV antigen specificity of a few CMV-associated chains was confirmed through in vitro analysis. It was reported that TCR beta sequences correctly inferred the HLA-A and HLA-B alleles for most subjects.

The PCR ran on 60 Vbeta and 13 Jbeta primers. Some clones are missing from TCRdb's copy, which holds only in-frame ones; the method was immunoSEQ multiplex PCR. This sample has some 150,000 clones, with more than 75% found just once. The germline V gene encodes CDR1 MDHEN and CDR2 SYDVKM. The CDR3 is made up of 15 amino acids. Trimming took 7 bases from V and 8 from J; bases not matched to a gene: 14. This clone is a singleton in its sample. No antigen is known for it. This receptor was taken from a man between 18 and 35 years old in good health and CMV-seronegative. This chain links TRBV28 with TRBJ1-2; 9 bases fit TRBD1. The material sequenced was PBMCs. The CDR3 coding sequence is TGTGCCAGCACGGTTCCCGGGACAGGGTACCTCGGCTACACCTTC. It encodes CASTVPGTGYLGYTF.